These T cell receptor beta chains were read from a single sample in a study of radiation and T cells in renal cell carcinoma. Some clones are missing from TCRdb's copy, which holds only in-frame ones; the method was immunoSEQ multiplex PCR. The data contain more than 140,000 clones, roughly 80% of them singletons. The sequencing used blood, collected from a patient whose treatment included radiotherapy and nephrectomy. The receptor set was obtained from a woman aged 50 to 65 with renal cell carcinoma. Each CDR3 is given without its conserved first and last residue.

TRBV14	TRBJ1-2	ASSQGRNYGYT
TRBV28	TRBJ1-2	ASSLEGASRGYT
TRBV6-6	TRBJ1-5	ASGQNPDSYNQPQH
TRBV5-5	TRBJ2-7	ASSDQRRAGYEQY
TRBV27	TRBJ2-5	ASSSSGSGKLWTQY
TRBV5-6	TRBJ2-7	ASSGEWDSESYEQY
TRBV2	TRBJ1-6	ASSDPLGGRNSPLH
TRBV6-6	TRBJ2-7	ASRPGQGASYEQY
TRBV5-4	TRBJ2-7	ASSKANEQY
TRBV19	TRBJ1-5	ASSGTLNQPQH